This entry lists 5 T cell receptor beta chains sequenced from one sample in a study of shared clonotypes between healthy human individuals. Assay used: immunoSEQ multiplex PCR; TCRdb lists only in-frame clones, some missing. The sample has under 600,000 clones; just over 75% are singletons. Sequenced: PBMCs. The receptors stem from a middle-aged woman in good health. Some clones in this sample may be carry-over from other donors' samples.

This chain joins TRBV7-2 and TRBJ1-1; D is undetermined. The CDR3 is 14 amino acids. Trimming left V 1 base short and J 0 bases short, with 6 bases between. The germline V gene encodes CDR1 SGHTA and CDR2 FQGNSA. CDR3 sequence: CASSLDSVNTEAFF. The CDR3, as DNA: TGTGCCAGCAGCTTAGACTCGGTGAACACTGAAGCTTTCTTT.

The chain couples TRBV7-9 to TRBJ2-2; TRBD2 might be the D (5 bases). The CDR3 runs 15 residues. Germline V gives CDR1 SEHNR, CDR2 FQNEAQ (reference sequence). The V end was cut by 5 bases, the J end by 6 bases, with 16 bases between. DNA of the CDR3: TGTGCCAGCAGCCCCCGGACTCATATGGCCGGGGAGCTGTTTTTT. Its translation is CASSPRTHMAGELFF.

V and J are TRBV2 and TRBJ1-2; TRBD1 matches 12 bases. With V trimmed by 5 bases and J by 6 bases, 4 bases remained unmatched. This CDR3 has 14 amino acids. Germline CDR1 SNHLY, CDR2 FYNNEI. CDR3 sequence: CASSRDRGRDGYTF. CDR3 bases: TGTGCCAGCAGTCGGGACAGGGGGCGAGATGGCTACACCTTC.

Note on this clone: One end of the junction fails to match germline, which may point to a read error. The chain is built from TRBV29-1 and TRBJ1-1; D is ambiguous. The germline V gene has CDR1 SQVTM and CDR2 ANQGSEA. The CDR3 spans 11 residues. In DNA, the CDR3 is TGCGGCGTTGCAGGTAACACTGAAGCTTTCTTT. Translation: CGVAGNTEAFF.

Of note for this clone: This sample also contains other DNA sequences that code for the same CDR3. V is TRBV29-1 and J is TRBJ1-1; 12 nucleotides match TRBD1. The V segment lost 7 bases and the J segment 2 bases; nucleotides outside the gene matches: 2. CDR1 and CDR2 from the germline V gene are SQVTM and ANQGSEA. CDR3 size: 13 residues. CDR3 protein: CSAGTGGNTEAFF. CDR3 bases: TGCAGCGCCGGGACAGGGGGCAACACTGAAGCTTTCTTT.